The 6 T cell receptor beta chains below were found in one sample sequenced in a study of identical twins. TCRdb used MiXCR to reprocess the 5' RACE reads, holding one entry per CDR3 protein. The sample comprises approximately 220,000 distinct CDR3 sequences, approximately 6.8% of which are singletons, and under 6% rests with the top ten. The same specimen was also included in a second study, on yellow fever vaccine responses in identical twins.

Sequenced sample: CD8+ T cells sorted from blood. These receptors were taken from a young woman in good health.

The genes are TRBV20-1 and TRBJ2-7; D is ambiguous. The germline V and J ends were trimmed by 0 bases and 1 base, with 7 bases remaining between them. This CDR3 is 13 amino acids long. CDR1 is DFQATT, CDR2 SNEGSKA, per germline (reference sequence). The CDR3 loop is CSAREALSYEQYV. The DNA of the CDR3 is TGCAGTGCTAGAGAGGCTTTATCCTACGAGCAGTACGTC.

The J gene is TRBJ1-1, the V gene TRBV3-1; TRBD1 aligns across 9 bases. Germline V gives CDR1 LGHDT, CDR2 YNNKEL (reference sequence). The CDR3 spans 20 residues. J was trimmed by 1 base and V by 1 base; bases with no gene match: 16. The CDR3 DNA reads TGTGCCAGCAGCCAAGCGTTAGTCGTGGGACAGGGTTGGGCGAACACTGAAGCTTTCTTT. Translating it yields CASSQALVVGQGWANTEAFF.

This clonotype has ten or more counts. The CDR3 loop is CASSLDQEENQPQHF. As DNA, the CDR3 is TGTGCCAGCAGTCTTGACCAAGAAGAGAATCAGCCCCAGCATTTT. This rearrangement joins TRBV12-3 or TRBV12-4 to TRBJ1-5; no clear D gene. The CDR3 consists of 15 residues. V lost 5 bases to trimming and J lost 4 bases, with 15 bases between them.

The table lists this clonotype with a few counts. The rearrangement joins TRBV7-9 to TRBJ2-7, with D unresolved. CDR3 length: 14 amino acids. The V end was cut by 2 bases, the J end by 3 bases, with 11 bases between. CDR1 is SEHNR, CDR2 FQNEAQ, per germline (reference sequence). This CDR3 reads CASSLLPGHYEQYF. The CDR3 nucleotides read TGTGCCAGCAGCTTACTCCCAGGCCACTACGAGCAGTACTTC.

This clonotype came up many times. The chain uses TRBV9 and TRBJ2-7; 9 nucleotides line up with TRBD1. With 4 bases clipped from V and 5 bases from J, the junction kept 4 bases outside the gene matches. Germline V gene lookup returns CDR1 SGDLS and CDR2 YYNGEE. The CDR3 has 13 amino acids. CDR3 nucleotides: TGTGCCAGCAGCCCTTGGGACAGGGACGAGCAGTACTTC. Translation: CASSPWDRDEQYF. Variable domain in full (rest from reference TRBV9 and TRBJ2-7): DSGVTQTPKHLITATGQRVTLRCSPRSGDLSVYWYQQSLDQGLQFLIQYYNGEERAKGNILERFSAQQFPDLHSELNLSSLELGDSALYFCASSPWDRDEQYFGPGTRLTVT.

The chain is built from TRBV3-1 and TRBJ2-1, with 9 bases identical to TRBD1. The V and J ends lost 4 bases and 7 bases, in that order; junction bases with no gene match: 8. The germline V gene encodes CDR1 LGHDT and CDR2 YNNKEL (reference sequence). The length of the CDR3 is 15 residues. The CDR3 sequence is CASSLGQGVLNEQFF. In DNA, the CDR3 is TGTGCCAGCAGCCTGGGACAGGGAGTGTTGAATGAGCAGTTCTTC.